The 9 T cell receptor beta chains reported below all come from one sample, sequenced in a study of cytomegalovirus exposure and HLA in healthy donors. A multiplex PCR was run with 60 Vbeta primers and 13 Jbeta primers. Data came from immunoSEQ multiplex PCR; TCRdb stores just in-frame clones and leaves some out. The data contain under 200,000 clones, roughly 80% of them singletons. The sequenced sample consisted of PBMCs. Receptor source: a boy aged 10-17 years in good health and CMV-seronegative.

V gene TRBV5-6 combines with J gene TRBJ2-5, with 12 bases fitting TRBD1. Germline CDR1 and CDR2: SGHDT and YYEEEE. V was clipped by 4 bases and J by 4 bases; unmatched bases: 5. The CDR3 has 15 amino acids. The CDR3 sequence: CASSRGQGAGETQYF. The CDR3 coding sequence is TGTGCCAGCAGCCGGGGACAGGGGGCTGGAGAGACCCAGTACTTC.

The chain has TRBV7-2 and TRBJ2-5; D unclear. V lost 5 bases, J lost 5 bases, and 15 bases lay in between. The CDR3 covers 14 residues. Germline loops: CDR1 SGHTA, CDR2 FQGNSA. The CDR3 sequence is CASSRNGPQETQYF. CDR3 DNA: TGTGCCAGCAGCCGAAATGGCCCCCAGGAGACCCAGTACTTC.

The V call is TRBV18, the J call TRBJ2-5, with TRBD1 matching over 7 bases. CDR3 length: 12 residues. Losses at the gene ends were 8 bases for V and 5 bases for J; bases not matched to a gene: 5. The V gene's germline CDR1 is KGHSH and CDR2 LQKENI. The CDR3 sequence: CASQGVEETQYF. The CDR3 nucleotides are TGTGCCAGCCAGGGGGTTGAGGAGACCCAGTACTTC.

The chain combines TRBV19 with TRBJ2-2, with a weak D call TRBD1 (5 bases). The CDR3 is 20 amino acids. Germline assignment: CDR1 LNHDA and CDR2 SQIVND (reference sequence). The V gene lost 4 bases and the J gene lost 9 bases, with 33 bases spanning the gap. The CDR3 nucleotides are TGTGCCAGTAGTAGACCCCCGACGCAGCAGGACCCAGGGCGGTACCGGGAGCTGTTTTTT. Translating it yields CASSRPPTQQDPGRYRELFF.

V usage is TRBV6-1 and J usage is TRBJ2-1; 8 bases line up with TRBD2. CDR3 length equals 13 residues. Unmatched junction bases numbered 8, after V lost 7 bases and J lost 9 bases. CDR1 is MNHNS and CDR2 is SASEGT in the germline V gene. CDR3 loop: CASTALLAAEQFF. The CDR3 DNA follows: TGTGCCAGCACTGCATTACTAGCGGCTGAGCAGTTCTTC.

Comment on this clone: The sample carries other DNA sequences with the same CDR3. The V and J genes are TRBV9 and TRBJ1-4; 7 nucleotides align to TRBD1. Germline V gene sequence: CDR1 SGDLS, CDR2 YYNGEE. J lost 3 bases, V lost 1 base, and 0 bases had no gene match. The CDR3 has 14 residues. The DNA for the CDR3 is TGTGCCAGCAGCGTACAGGGGGCTAATGAAAAACTGTTTTTT. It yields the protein CASSVQGANEKLFF.

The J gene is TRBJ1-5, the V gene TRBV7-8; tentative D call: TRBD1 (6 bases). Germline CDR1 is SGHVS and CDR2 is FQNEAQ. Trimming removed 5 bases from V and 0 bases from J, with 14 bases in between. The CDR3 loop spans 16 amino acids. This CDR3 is CASSPSTGYSNQPQHF. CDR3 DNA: TGTGCCAGCAGCCCGTCGACAGGTTATAGCAATCAGCCCCAGCATTTT.

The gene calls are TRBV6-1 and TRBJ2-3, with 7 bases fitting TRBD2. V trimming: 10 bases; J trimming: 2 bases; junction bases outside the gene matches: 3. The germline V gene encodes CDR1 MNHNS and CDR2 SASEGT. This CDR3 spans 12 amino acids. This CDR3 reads CATAGLTDTQYF. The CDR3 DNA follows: TGTGCCACAGCGGGACTCACAGATACGCAGTATTTT.

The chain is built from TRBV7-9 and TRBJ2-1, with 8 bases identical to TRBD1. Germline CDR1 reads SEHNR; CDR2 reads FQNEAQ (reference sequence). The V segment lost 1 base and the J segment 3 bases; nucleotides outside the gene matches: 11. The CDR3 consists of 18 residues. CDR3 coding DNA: TGTGCCAGCAGCTTAGTCGCCCGAGTGACAGGGGACTACAATGAGCAGTTCTTC. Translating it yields CASSLVARVTGDYNEQFF.